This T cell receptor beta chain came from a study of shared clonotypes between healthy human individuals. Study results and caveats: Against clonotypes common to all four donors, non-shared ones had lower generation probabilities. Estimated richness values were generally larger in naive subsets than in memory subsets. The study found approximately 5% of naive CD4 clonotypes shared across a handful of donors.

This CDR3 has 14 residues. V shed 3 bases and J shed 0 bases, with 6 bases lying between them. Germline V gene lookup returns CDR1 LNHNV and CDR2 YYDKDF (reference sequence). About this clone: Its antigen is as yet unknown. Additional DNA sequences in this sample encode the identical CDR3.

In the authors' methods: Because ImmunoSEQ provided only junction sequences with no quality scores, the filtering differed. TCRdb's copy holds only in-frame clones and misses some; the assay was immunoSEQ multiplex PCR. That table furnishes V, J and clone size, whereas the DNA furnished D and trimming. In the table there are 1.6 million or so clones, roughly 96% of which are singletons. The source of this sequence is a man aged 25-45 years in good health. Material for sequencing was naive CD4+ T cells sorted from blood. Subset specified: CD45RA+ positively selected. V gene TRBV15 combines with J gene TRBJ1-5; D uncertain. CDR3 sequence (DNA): TGTGCCACCAGCAGGGGCTATAGCAATCAGCCCCAGCATTTT. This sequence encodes CATSRGYSNQPQHF.